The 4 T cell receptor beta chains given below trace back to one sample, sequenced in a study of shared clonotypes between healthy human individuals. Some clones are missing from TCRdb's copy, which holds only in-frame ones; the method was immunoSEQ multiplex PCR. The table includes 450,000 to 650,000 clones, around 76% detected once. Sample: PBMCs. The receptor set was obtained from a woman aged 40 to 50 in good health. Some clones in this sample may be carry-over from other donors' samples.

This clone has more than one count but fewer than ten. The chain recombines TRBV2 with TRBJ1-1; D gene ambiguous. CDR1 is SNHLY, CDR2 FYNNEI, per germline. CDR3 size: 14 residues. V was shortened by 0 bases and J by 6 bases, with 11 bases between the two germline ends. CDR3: CASSEAASTSEAFF. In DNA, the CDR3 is TGTGCCAGCAGTGAAGCCGCAAGCACATCTGAAGCTTTCTTT.

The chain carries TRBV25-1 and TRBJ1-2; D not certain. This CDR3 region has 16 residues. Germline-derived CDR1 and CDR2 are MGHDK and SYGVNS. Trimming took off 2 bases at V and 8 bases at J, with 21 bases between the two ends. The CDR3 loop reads CASSETRKGQASGYTF. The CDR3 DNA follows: TGTGCCAGCAGTGAAACAAGAAAAGGGCAGGCTTCGGGCTACACCTTC.

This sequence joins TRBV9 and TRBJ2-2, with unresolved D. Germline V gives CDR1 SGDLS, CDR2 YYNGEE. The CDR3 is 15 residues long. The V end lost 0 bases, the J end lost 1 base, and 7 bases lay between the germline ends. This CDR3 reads CASSVDHGNTGELFF. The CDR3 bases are TGTGCCAGCAGCGTAGATCACGGGAACACCGGGGAGCTGTTTTTT.

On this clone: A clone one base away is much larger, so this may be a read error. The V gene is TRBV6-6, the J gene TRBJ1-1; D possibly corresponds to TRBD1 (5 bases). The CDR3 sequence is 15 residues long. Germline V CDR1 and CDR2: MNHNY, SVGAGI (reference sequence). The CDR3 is CASSYSDTLNAEAFF. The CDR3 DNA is TGTGCCAGCAGTTACTCGGACACCCTGAACGCTGAAGCTTTCTTT.